This passage covers 29 T cell receptor beta chains from one sample sequenced in a study of blood T cell repertoires in COVID-19. Sequencing used immunoSEQ multiplex PCR; TCRdb keeps in-frame clones, though not all of them. The data contain about 250,000 clones, approximately 92% of them singletons. Sequencing was carried out using peripheral blood. These receptor sequences come from a woman aged 40-49 years who had recovered from COVID-19.

CDR3 in DNA: TGTGCCAGCAGCCGGGAGAACACCGGGGAGCTGTTTTTT. It specifies CASSRENTGELFF. The chain combines TRBV7-3 with TRBJ2-2; TRBD2 might be the D (5 bases). The CDR3 contains 13 residues. Looked up from germline, CDR1 is SGHTA and CDR2 is FQGTGA. The ends were cut back, 5 bases at V and 1 base at J, with 5 bases in the middle.

The gene calls are TRBV18 and TRBJ2-7; D is perhaps TRBD1 (6 bases). V lost 3 bases, J lost 0 bases, and 12 bases lay in between. CDR1 is KGHSH, CDR2 LQKENI, per germline. This CDR3 region has 15 residues. The CDR3 region is CASSPRQASSYEQYV. The CDR3 nucleotides read TGTGCCAGCTCACCCCGACAGGCGAGCTCCTACGAGCAGTACGTC.

J is TRBJ2-1 and V is TRBV14, with 9 bases aligning to TRBD2. CDR1 and CDR2 (germline): SGHDN, FVKESK. CDR3 length: 15 amino acids. The trim removed 8 bases at V and 4 bases at J, leaving 9 bases unmatched. CDR3 bases: TGTGCCAGCCGATTAGCGGGAGCCCAATACAATGAGCAGTTCTTC. Encoded protein: CASRLAGAQYNEQFF.

CDR3 region: CASRKLPGSYNEQFF. The CDR3 region has the DNA TGTGCCAGCAGGAAACTCCCGGGGTCCTACAATGAGCAGTTCTTC. This chain links TRBV28 with TRBJ2-1; weak D call: TRBD2 (5 bases). Trimming pared 6 bases from V and 1 base from J, leaving 13 bases between. Per germline, CDR1 MDHEN and CDR2 SYDVKM. The CDR3 has 15 amino acids.

The gene calls are TRBV7-3 and TRBJ2-7; D may be TRBD2 (6 bases). The V and J ends lost 7 bases and 0 bases respectively, with 16 bases between them. CDR1 and CDR2 from the germline V gene are SGHTA and FQGTGA. This CDR3 region has 15 residues. CDR3 amino acids: CASTHGGISSYEQYF. DNA of the CDR3: TGTGCCAGCACCCACGGCGGGATAAGCTCCTACGAGCAGTACTTC.

This clone was seen once. CDR3 in DNA: TGCGCCAGCAGCTTGTCAGGGGGCGCGTCCGGGGCCAACGTCCTGACTTTC. Residues: CASSLSGGASGANVLTF. The V call is TRBV5-1, the J call TRBJ2-6; 8 bases match TRBD1. Trimming cost V 1 base and J 4 bases; bases outside gene matches: 7. CDR3 length: 17 residues. Germline-derived CDR1 and CDR2 are SGHRS and YFSETQ. Looking up the rest from reference TRBV5-1 and TRBJ2-6 gives the full variable domain: KAGVTQTPRYLIKTRGQQVTLSCSPISGHRSVSWYQQTPGQGLQFLFEYFSETQRNKGNFPGRFSGRQFSNSRSEMNVSTLELGDSALYLCASSLSGGASGANVLTFGAGSRLTVL.

This chain's CDR3 is CASSRRQETQYF. CDR3 DNA sequence: TGTGCCAGCAGCCGGAGACAAGAGACCCAGTACTTC. V usage is TRBV7-2 and J usage is TRBJ2-5; D ambiguous. Germline lookup yields CDR1 SGHTA and CDR2 FQGNSA. This CDR3 has 12 amino acids. Trimming removed 5 bases at V and 2 bases at J, with 6 bases between.

The CDR3 DNA follows: TGTGCCACGCGGGACAGGGTTTATGGCTACACCTTC. This encodes CATRDRVYGYTF. The chain recombines TRBV10-3 with TRBJ1-2, with 9 bases matching TRBD1. This CDR3 has 12 amino acids. V was clipped by 10 bases and J by 5 bases; unmatched bases: 5. Per germline, CDR1 ENHRY and CDR2 SYGVKD.

This chain links TRBV2 with TRBJ1-3, with D unclear. The germline V gene has CDR1 SNHLY and CDR2 FYNNEI. Trimming shortened V by 2 bases and J by 4 bases, and 3 bases separated the two germline ends. The CDR3 runs 12 residues. As DNA, the CDR3 is TGTGCCAGCAGTGAACAGGGAAACACCATATATTTT. Protein product: CASSEQGNTIYF. The complete variable domain, with remaining parts taken from reference TRBV2 and TRBJ1-3, reads EPEVTQTPSHQVTQMGQEVILRCVPISNHLYFYWYRQILGQKVEFLVSFYNNEISEKSEIFDDQFSVERPDGSNFTLKIRSTKLEDSAMYFCASSEQGNTIYFGEGSWLTVV.

The genes are TRBV4-3 and TRBJ2-1, with D unresolved. The CDR3 has 15 residues. Germline-derived CDR1 and CDR2 are LGHNA and YSLEER. V was trimmed by 0 bases and J by 4 bases, leaving 10 bases between them. This CDR3 is CASSQDTSRYNEQFF. CDR3 sequence (DNA): TGCGCCAGCAGCCAAGATACCTCTAGGTACAATGAGCAGTTCTTC.

V usage is TRBV6-5 and J usage is TRBJ2-3, with D tentatively TRBD2 (5 bases). The germline V gene has CDR1 MNHEY and CDR2 SVGAGI. The CDR3 covers 13 residues. V was pared by 5 bases and J by 2 bases, with 8 bases between. CDR3 DNA sequence: TGTGCCAGCAGTCCCGGGATCACAGATACGCAGTATTTT. Translating gives CASSPGITDTQYF.

The V call is TRBV24-1, the J call TRBJ1-5; D call uncertain. Trimming cost V 3 bases and J 5 bases, with 13 bases left between them. This CDR3 is 15 amino acids long. Germline CDR1 is KGHDR and CDR2 is SFDVKD. This CDR3 is CATSDGEGTYQPQHF. CDR3 nucleotides: TGTGCCACCAGTGATGGAGAGGGAACGTATCAGCCCCAGCATTTT.

The chain carries TRBV7-2 and TRBJ1-4, with D possibly being TRBD1 (5 bases). This CDR3 is built from 15 residues. The V and J ends lost 1 base and 4 bases respectively, with 10 bases between them. Germline V CDR1 and CDR2: SGHTA, FQGNSA. The CDR3 is CASSLGYGGNEKLFF. The CDR3 DNA sequence: TGTGCCAGCAGCTTAGGGTACGGGGGTAATGAAAAACTGTTTTTT.

The rearrangement joins TRBV6-6 to TRBJ2-6, with a weak D call TRBD2 (5 bases). Per germline, CDR1 MNHNY and CDR2 SVGAGI (reference sequence). There are 16 residues in the CDR3. V was trimmed by 5 bases and J by 4 bases, leaving 15 bases between them. CDR3 residues: CASSLGRGTGANVLTF. CDR3 in DNA: TGTGCCAGCAGTCTGGGCCGGGGTACAGGGGCCAACGTCCTGACTTTC.

The rearrangement uses TRBV3-1 (or the pseudogene TRBV3-2) and TRBJ2-1, with D possibly matching TRBD1 (6 bases). This CDR3 is built from 15 residues. The V gene lost 3 bases and the J gene lost 0 bases, with 9 bases spanning the gap. The germline CDR1 and CDR2 sequences are LGHDT and YNNKEL (reference sequence). DNA of the CDR3: TGTGCCAGCAGCCAGGGGGCCAGCTCCTACAATGAGCAGTTCTTC. Its translation: CASSQGASSYNEQFF.

In nucleotides, the CDR3 is TGTGCCAGCAGTTCAGGACTAGCGGGTCTACTCCAAGAGACCCAGTACTTC. This sequence encodes CASSSGLAGLLQETQYF. This rearrangement joins TRBV27 to TRBJ2-5, with TRBD2 matching over 11 bases. Germline V gene lookup returns CDR1 MNHEY and CDR2 SMNVEV (reference sequence). This CDR3 is 17 amino acids long. Trimming cost V 4 bases and J 1 base; bases outside gene matches: 8.

This chain links TRBV7-9 with TRBJ2-5; 7 bases are a match to TRBD1. Looked up from germline, CDR1 is SEHNR and CDR2 is FQNEAQ (reference sequence). With V trimmed by 3 bases and J by 1 base, 8 bases remained unmatched. The CDR3 is made up of 16 amino acids. The CDR3 nucleotides are TGTGCCAGCAGCTTGGGAGACAGGGTCCTCCAAGAGACCCAGTACTTC. Its protein is CASSLGDRVLQETQYF. Drawing the rest from reference TRBV7-9 and TRBJ2-5, the complete variable domain is DTGVSQNPRHKITKRGQNVTFRCDPISEHNRLYWYRQTLGQGPEFLTYFQNEAQLEKSRLLSDRFSAERPKGSFSTLEIQRTEQGDSAMYLCASSLGDRVLQETQYFGPGTRLLVL.

The chain couples TRBV5-4 to TRBJ1-2; maybe TRBD1 (5 bases). The CDR3 extends over 16 amino acids. The V gene's germline CDR1 is SGHNT and CDR2 YYREEE (reference sequence). V lost 4 bases to trimming and J lost 4 bases, with 20 bases between them. The CDR3 here is CASSPRGADISYGYTF. As DNA, the CDR3 is TGTGCCAGCAGCCCTCGCGGGGCGGACATCTCCTATGGCTACACCTTC. The full variable domain, its missing parts supplied by reference TRBV5-4 and TRBJ1-2, is ETGVTQSPTHLIKTRGQQVTLRCSSQSGHNTVSWYQQALGQGPQFIFQYYREEENGRGNFPPRFSGLQFPNYSSELNVNALELDDSALYLCASSPRGADISYGYTFGSGTRLTVV.

This clone occurred once. The V and J genes are TRBV6-6 and TRBJ2-1; 7 bases align to TRBD2. Germline CDR1 reads MNHNY; CDR2 reads SVGAGI (reference sequence). CDR3 length: 15 amino acids. V lost 2 bases, J lost 4 bases, and 5 bases stayed unmatched. The CDR3 coding sequence is TGTGCCAGCAGTTACAAGGCTAGCGGATACAATGAGCAGTTCTTC. Translated, it gives CASSYKASGYNEQFF.

This chain uses TRBV7-9 with TRBJ2-7, with 7 bases matching TRBD1. The CDR3 is 13 amino acids. The V segment lost 6 bases and the J segment 2 bases; nucleotides outside the gene matches: 4. Germline V gene sequence: CDR1 SEHNR, CDR2 FQNEAQ (reference sequence). CDR3 sequence: CASRGQEAYEQYF. CDR3 nucleotides: TGTGCCAGCAGAGGACAGGAGGCCTACGAGCAGTACTTC.

The genes are TRBV11-2 and TRBJ2-1; TRBD2 matches at 7 bases. The CDR3 spans 17 residues. CDR1 SGHAT and CDR2 FQNNGV come from the germline V gene. V lost 2 bases and J lost 0; bases outside the gene matches: 7. The chain's CDR3 is CASSLWGRGSSYNEQFF. The CDR3 DNA is TGTGCCAGCAGCTTATGGGGGAGGGGAAGCTCCTACAATGAGCAGTTCTTC. The entire variable domain, with the rest obtained from reference TRBV11-2 and TRBJ2-1, is as follows: EAGVAQSPRYKIIEKRQSVAFWCNPISGHATLYWYQQILGQGPKLLIQFQNNGVVDDSQLPKDRFSAERLKGVDSTLKIQPAKLEDSAVYLCASSLWGRGSSYNEQFFGPGTRLTVL.

The V and J genes are TRBV10-2 and TRBJ2-2; possibly TRBD2 for D (6 bases). The CDR3 runs to 17 residues. Germline CDR1 is WSHSY and CDR2 is SAAADI. Trimming left V 7 bases short and J 2 bases short, with 20 bases between. The CDR3 spells CASKRGSRGLNTGELFF. The DNA of the CDR3 is TGCGCCAGCAAACGAGGGTCGCGGGGCCTCAACACCGGGGAGCTGTTTTTT.

This clone appeared a few times. This chain links TRBV7-9 with TRBJ2-3, with 8 nucleotides matching TRBD2. From germline, CDR1 is SEHNR and CDR2 FQNEAQ (reference sequence). The junction had 7 bases not matched to a gene; V was cut back by 2 bases and J by 0 bases. The CDR3 totals 17 residues. DNA of the CDR3: TGTGCCAGCAGCTTAAAGGAGCGGGAGTGGAGCACAGATACGCAGTATTTT. Translated, it gives CASSLKEREWSTDTQYF.

The chain links TRBV6-6 to TRBJ2-2; D call uncertain. V was cut by 6 bases and J by 2 bases, with 16 bases left in between. The CDR3 contains 16 residues. Germline assignment: CDR1 MNHNY and CDR2 SVGAGI (reference sequence). Here the CDR3 DNA reads TGTGCCAGCAGCCAGACTGCCCTAATCAACACCGGGGAGCTGTTTTTT. Residues: CASSQTALINTGELFF.

V and J are TRBV13 and TRBJ1-6, with D possibly being TRBD1 (6 bases). The V end lost 5 bases, the J end lost 9 bases, and 14 bases lay between the germline ends. The CDR3 length is 14 residues. Germline V gene data show CDR1 as PRHDT and CDR2 as FYEKMQ (reference sequence). CDR3 amino acids: CASSRNREGSPLHF. The DNA for the CDR3 is TGTGCCAGCAGCCGAAACAGGGAAGGTTCACCCCTCCACTTT.

The chain employs TRBV12-3 or TRBV12-4 and TRBJ2-7, with D tentatively TRBD2 (5 bases). V was shortened by 5 bases and J by 3 bases, with 11 bases between the two germline ends. CDR3 length: 13 amino acids. CDR3 sequence (DNA): TGTGCCAGCAGTCCCCACGGGATCTACGAGCAGTACGTC. Its translation: CASSPHGIYEQYV.

CDR3 amino acids: CATSDFRQGGTDTQYF. In DNA form, the CDR3 reads TGTGCCACCAGTGATTTTAGGCAGGGTGGGACAGATACGCAGTATTTT. The V gene is TRBV24-1, the J gene TRBJ2-3; D might be TRBD1 (5 bases). The V gene lost 1 base and the J gene lost 3 bases, with 13 bases spanning the gap. This CDR3 has 16 amino acids. Germline V gene data show CDR1 as KGHDR and CDR2 as SFDVKD.

The chain is built from TRBV11-3 and TRBJ1-5; TRBD1 aligns across 8 bases. Germline trimming cut 0 bases from V and 4 bases from J; bases unmatched to any gene: 2. The CDR3 covers 15 residues. Germline lookup yields CDR1 SGHNT and CDR2 YENEEA. The CDR3 region is CASSLDRGLNQPQHF. CDR3 coding DNA: TGTGCCAGCAGCTTAGACAGGGGGCTTAATCAGCCCCAGCATTTT.

The J gene is TRBJ2-5, the V gene TRBV3-1 (or the pseudogene TRBV3-2); 11 nucleotides match TRBD2. V shed 4 bases, J shed 4 bases, and the junction held 5 bases outside the gene matches. Germline loops: CDR1 LGHDT, CDR2 YNNKEL (reference sequence). The CDR3 has 15 amino acids. The chain's CDR3 is CASSLVAGGPETQYF. The CDR3 bases are TGTGCCAGCAGCCTTGTAGCGGGGGGGCCAGAGACCCAGTACTTC.